What follows describes a single TCR beta chain. The data were obtained in a study of monozygotic twins with inflammatory bowel disease. TCRdb re-called the 5' RACE reads; every CDR3 protein appears as one record, without DNA. There are around 140,000 distinct CDR3 sequences in the sample, with 0.95% to 1.5% held by the top ten. The CDR3 totals 16 residues. Per the germline V gene, CDR1 is SGHTA and CDR2 is FQGNSA. This chain uses TRBV7-2 with TRBJ2-3; TCRdb's assignment of TRBD1 cannot be checked, as there is no DNA. The sequencing input was blood. The TCR sequence derives from a human donor with ulcerative colitis or Crohn's disease, or a healthy co-twin of an affected twin (not recorded which). The CDR3 region is CASSRSSGTSTDTQYF.